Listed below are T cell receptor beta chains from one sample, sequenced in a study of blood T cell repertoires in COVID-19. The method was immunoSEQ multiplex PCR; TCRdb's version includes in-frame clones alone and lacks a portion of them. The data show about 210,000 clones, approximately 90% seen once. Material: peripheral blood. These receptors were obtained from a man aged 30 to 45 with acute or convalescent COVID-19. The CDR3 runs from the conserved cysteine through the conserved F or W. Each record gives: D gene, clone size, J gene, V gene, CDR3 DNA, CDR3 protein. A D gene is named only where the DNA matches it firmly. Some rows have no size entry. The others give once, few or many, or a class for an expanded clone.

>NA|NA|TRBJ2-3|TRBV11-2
TGTGCCAGCAGCTTCAAACCTCAGAATACGCAGTATTTT
CASSFKPQNTQYF
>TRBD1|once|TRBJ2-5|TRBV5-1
TGCGCCAGCAGCGGGGGACAGACTCAAGAGACCCAGTACTTC
CASSGGQTQETQYF
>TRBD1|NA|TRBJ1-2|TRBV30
TGTGCCTGGGAGACAGGGGAAAATGGCTACACCTTC
CAWETGENGYTF
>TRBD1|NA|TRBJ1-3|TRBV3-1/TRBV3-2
TGTGCCAGCAGCCAAGATCCGGGACAGCGAAACACCATATATTTT
CASSQDPGQRNTIYF
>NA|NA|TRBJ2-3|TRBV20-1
TGCAGTTACGGGGGCACAGATACGCAGTATTTT
CSYGGTDTQYF
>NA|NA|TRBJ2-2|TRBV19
TGTGCCAGTAGTTACGGGGGTGGGTCCGGGGAGCTGTTTTTT
CASSYGGGSGELFF
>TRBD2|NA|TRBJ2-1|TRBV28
TGTGCCAGCAGGGGGACTAGCGGGGGGGTAGATGAGCAGTTCTTC
CASRGTSGGVDEQFF
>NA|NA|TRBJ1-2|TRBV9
TGTGCCAGCAGCTCCCGGGTTGACGCGAACTATGGCTACACCTTC
CASSSRVDANYGYTF
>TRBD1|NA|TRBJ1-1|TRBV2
TGTGCCAGTACACAGGGGGCTTACACTGAAGCTTTCTTT
CASTQGAYTEAFF
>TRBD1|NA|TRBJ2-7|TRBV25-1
TGTGCCAGCAGTCGGGGACAGGGGGACTACGAGCAGTACTTC
CASSRGQGDYEQYF
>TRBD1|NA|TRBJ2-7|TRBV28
TGTGCCAGCAGTTCCCCGGGACAGAGACCCTACGAGCAGTACTTC
CASSSPGQRPYEQYF
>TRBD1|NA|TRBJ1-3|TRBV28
TGTGCCAGCAGTTTATACGGGACAGGGGGCGCGTCAGGAAACACCATATATTTT
CASSLYGTGGASGNTIYF
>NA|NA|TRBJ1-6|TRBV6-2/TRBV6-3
TGTGCCAGCAGTTACTCTGACAGAGCTGGGGATTCACCCCTCCACTTT
CASSYSDRAGDSPLHF
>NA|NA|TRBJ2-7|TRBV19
TGTGCCAGTAGTAACAGTCGCGAGCAGTACTTC
CASSNSREQYF
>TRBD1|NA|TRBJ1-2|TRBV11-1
TGTGCCAGCAGCTCACTCAGGGGGGCCTATGGCTACACCTTC
CASSSLRGAYGYTF
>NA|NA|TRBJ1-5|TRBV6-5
TGTGCCAGCAGTCAGGGGTCGTTAGCGTCTCAGCCCCAGCATTTT
CASSQGSLASQPQHF
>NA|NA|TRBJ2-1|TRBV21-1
TGTGCCAGCAGCAAATACGGTGAGCAGTTCTTC
CASSKYGEQFF
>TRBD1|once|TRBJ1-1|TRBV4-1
TGCGCCAGCAGCCAAGAACAGGGGGCCGTTACTGAAGCTTTCTTT
CASSQEQGAVTEAFF
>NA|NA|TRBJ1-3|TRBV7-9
TGTGCCAGCAGCTCCGGACAGTCAAGCTCTGGAAACACCATATATTTT
CASSSGQSSSGNTIYF
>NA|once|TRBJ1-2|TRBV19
TGTGCCAGTAGTCCAGGGGACTATGGCTACACCTTC
CASSPGDYGYTF
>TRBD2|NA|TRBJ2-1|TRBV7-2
TGTGCCAGCAGCTTATGGGAGGGCGGATACAATGAGCAGTTCTTC
CASSLWEGGYNEQFF
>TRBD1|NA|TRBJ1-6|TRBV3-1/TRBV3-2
TGTGCCAGCAGCCCAAGTTCTGCGCACAGGGGGCATGGTTCACCCCTCCACTTT
CASSPSSAHRGHGSPLHF
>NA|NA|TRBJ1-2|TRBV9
TGTGCCAGCAGCGTCGCTACAGGGAACTATGGCTACACCTTC
CASSVATGNYGYTF
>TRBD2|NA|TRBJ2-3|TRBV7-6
TGTGCCAGCAGCTTAGGGCGGGCTAGCGGCCGGGGAGATACGCAGTATTTT
CASSLGRASGRGDTQYF
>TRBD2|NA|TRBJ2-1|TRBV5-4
TGTGCCAGCAGTAGAGCGGGGGGGCGCAGTGAGCAGTTCTTC
CASSRAGGRSEQFF
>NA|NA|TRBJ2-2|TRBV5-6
TGTGCCAGCAGCTTGGTGGGGCGGAACACCGGGGAGCTGTTTTTT
CASSLVGRNTGELFF
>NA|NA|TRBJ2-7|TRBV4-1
TGCGCCAGCAGCCAAGGCCCCAGGTCCTACGAGCAGTACTTC
CASSQGPRSYEQYF
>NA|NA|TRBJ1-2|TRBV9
TGTGCCAGCAGCGGACACAGTGGCTACACCTTC
CASSGHSGYTF
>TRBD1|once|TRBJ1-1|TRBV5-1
TGCGCCAGCAGCTTGACCATCTATGGCCGCCAAGAACAGGGGGTTAACACTGAAGCTTTCTTT
CASSLTIYGRQEQGVNTEAFF
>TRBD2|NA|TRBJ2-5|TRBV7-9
TGTGCCAGCAGCTTGGCGGGAGGACTTGTGACCCAGTACTTC
CASSLAGGLVTQYF
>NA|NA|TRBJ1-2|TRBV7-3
TGTGCCAGCAGCCCCTCCAACGGGGGGCGAGATGGCTACACCTTC
CASSPSNGGRDGYTF
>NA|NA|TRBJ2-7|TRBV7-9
TGTGCCAGCAGCTTAGGCACGAGCTCCTACGAGCAGTACTTC
CASSLGTSSYEQYF
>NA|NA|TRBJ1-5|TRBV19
TGTGCCAGTAGTACGACGATCAGGGCCTTCGGGCAGCCCCAGCATTTT
CASSTTIRAFGQPQHF
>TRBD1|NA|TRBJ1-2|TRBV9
TGTGCCAGCAGCGTAGTAGGGGGCGGCTACACCTTC
CASSVVGGGYTF